The 15 T cell receptor beta chains below come from one sample, sequenced in a study of shared clonotypes between healthy human individuals. Clones were read by immunoSEQ multiplex PCR, and TCRdb kept only the in-frame ones, dropping some. In the table there are over a million clones, around 82% of which are singletons. Sequences were obtained from memory CD4+ T cells from PBMCs. Specified subset: CD45RA-negative fraction. All receptors come from a man aged 18 to 30 in good health. Some clones in this sample may be carry-over from other donors' samples.

This sequence joins TRBV5-1 and TRBJ2-5; tentatively, D is TRBD1 (6 bases). The CDR3 runs 14 residues. The germline V gene encodes CDR1 SGHRS and CDR2 YFSETQ. The ends were cut back, 4 bases at V and 0 bases at J, with 10 bases in the middle. The CDR3 region is CASSVTGHQETQYF. The CDR3 DNA reads TGCGCCAGCAGCGTGACAGGCCACCAAGAGACCCAGTACTTC.

V and J are TRBV30 and TRBJ2-6; TRBD2 is a possible D gene (5 bases). Trimming left V 2 bases short and J 6 bases short, with 11 bases between. The germline V gene encodes CDR1 GTSNPN and CDR2 SVGIG (reference sequence). The CDR3 has 14 amino acids. The CDR3: CAWSLTSSANVLTF. The CDR3 nucleotides are TGTGCCTGGAGTCTCACTAGTTCGGCCAACGTCCTGACTTTC.

The rearrangement joins TRBV7-6 to TRBJ2-1, with D perhaps matching TRBD1 (5 bases). The CDR3 is 16 amino acids. Germline values: CDR1 SGHVS, CDR2 FNYEAQ. With 4 bases removed from V and 5 bases from J, the gap between germline ends came to 18 bases. This chain's CDR3 is CASSSYRILRHNEQFF. In nucleotides, the CDR3 is TGTGCCAGCAGCTCGTACAGGATCCTCCGTCACAATGAGCAGTTCTTC.

In regard to this clone: Other DNA sequences from this sample encode an identical CDR3 as well. This chain joins TRBV5-8 and TRBJ2-7; D might be TRBD1 or TRBD2, each matching 5 bases. Trimming shortened V by 4 bases and J by 2 bases, and 13 bases separated the two germline ends. The CDR3 consists of 14 residues. Germline CDR1 is SGHTS and CDR2 is YDEGEE. In DNA form, the CDR3 reads TGTGCCAGCAGCCCTCGGGGCGGCGCCTACGAGCAGTACTTC. Protein product: CASSPRGGAYEQYF. The complete variable domain, with remaining parts taken from reference TRBV5-8 and TRBJ2-7, reads EAGVTQSPTHLIKTRGQQATLRCSPISGHTSVYWYQQALGLGLQFLLWYDEGEERNRGNFPPRFSGRQFPNYSSELNVNALELEDSALYLCASSPRGGAYEQYFGPGTRLTVT.

This chain joins TRBV6-6 and TRBJ2-7; possible D gene TRBD2, 7 bases. V was trimmed by 7 bases and J by 5 bases, leaving 15 bases between them. This CDR3 is built from 13 residues. In germline, CDR1 is MNHNY, CDR2 SVGAGI (reference sequence). The CDR3 sequence: CASKMGGGNEQYF. CDR3 sequence (DNA): TGTGCCAGCAAAATGGGAGGGGGTAACGAGCAGTACTTC.

This rearrangement joins TRBV6-1 to TRBJ2-7, with 10 nucleotides matching TRBD1. Germline V CDR1 and CDR2: MNHNS, SASEGT. The junction had 5 bases not matched to a gene; V was cut back by 0 bases and J by 3 bases. This CDR3 contains 16 residues. The chain's CDR3 is CASSEAMGQGIYEQYF. The DNA for the CDR3 is TGTGCCAGCAGTGAAGCTATGGGACAGGGGATCTACGAGCAGTACTTC.

The chain joins TRBV2 to TRBJ2-2; no definite D call. Trimming pared 5 bases from V and 4 bases from J, leaving 8 bases between. CDR1 is SNHLY and CDR2 is FYNNEI in the germline V gene. There are 13 residues in the CDR3. CDR3 amino acids: CASSLETTGELFF. Written as DNA, the CDR3 is TGTGCCAGCAGTCTAGAAACCACCGGGGAGCTGTTTTTT.

The chain links TRBV28 to TRBJ2-3, with TRBD1 matching over 7 bases. From germline, CDR1 is MDHEN and CDR2 SYDVKM. This CDR3 comprises 16 residues. V shed 6 bases, J shed 0 bases, and the junction held 9 bases outside the gene matches. CDR3 protein: CASSPRGQTSTDTQYF. The DNA of the CDR3 is TGTGCCAGCAGCCCCAGGGGACAGACTAGCACAGATACGCAGTATTTT.

The chain combines TRBV18 with TRBJ2-5; D is ambiguous. V was clipped by 6 bases and J by 1 base, with 18 bases between them. The CDR3 is 16 residues long. CDR1 is KGHSH and CDR2 is LQKENI in the germline V gene. For the CDR3, the DNA is TGTGCCAGCTCTGCACCCCCGCAGGCGCCCCAAGAGACCCAGTACTTC. Amino acids: CASSAPPQAPQETQYF.

The chain uses TRBV27 and TRBJ2-3; TRBD1 agrees at 11 bases. This CDR3 region has 17 residues. J gave up 3 bases and V 3 bases, and 8 bases lay outside the gene matches. Germline V gene sequence: CDR1 MNHEY, CDR2 SMNVEV (reference sequence). CDR3 residues: CASSFWDRGLGTDTQYF. The CDR3 DNA is TGTGCCAGCAGTTTCTGGGACAGGGGGTTGGGGACAGATACGCAGTATTTT.

The V gene is TRBV29-1, the J gene TRBJ1-5, with D maybe TRBD1 (5 bases). Trimming took off 5 bases at V and 3 bases at J, with 14 bases between the two ends. Germline V gives CDR1 SQVTM, CDR2 ANQGSEA. The CDR3 length is 14 residues. The CDR3 coding sequence is TGCAGCGTTATCCAGGGAGGGTACAATCAGCCCCAGCATTTT. Its protein product is CSVIQGGYNQPQHF. Full variable domain (outside the CDR3, taken from reference TRBV29-1 and TRBJ1-5): SAVISQKPSRDICQRGTSLTIQCQVDSQVTMMFWYRQQPGQSLTLIATANQGSEATYESGFVIDKFPISRPNLTFSTLTVSNMSPEDSSIYLCSVIQGGYNQPQHFGDGTRLSIL.

CDR3: CSAALGIGTDTQYF. Here the CDR3 DNA reads TGCAGCGCCGCCCTAGGAATCGGCACAGATACGCAGTATTTT. The gene calls are TRBV29-1 and TRBJ2-3; D is uncertain. Per germline, CDR1 SQVTM and CDR2 ANQGSEA. Deletions cut 7 bases from V and 1 base from J, with 15 bases between. The CDR3 totals 14 residues.

This clone has a single count. V gene TRBV7-2 combines with J gene TRBJ2-7; 12 bases align to TRBD2. V was pared by 5 bases and J by 0 bases, with 5 bases of the junction left unmatched. This CDR3 spans 16 amino acids. Per the germline V gene, CDR1 is SGHTA and CDR2 is FQGNSA. As DNA, the CDR3 is TGTGCCAGCAGCGTTGGGACTAGCGGGCGCTCCTACGAGCAGTACTTC. Protein product: CASSVGTSGRSYEQYF. The full variable domain, rest sourced from reference TRBV7-2 and TRBJ2-7, is GAGVSQSPSNKVTEKGKDVELRCDPISGHTALYWYRQSLGQGLEFLIYFQGNSAPDKSGLPSDRFSAERTGGSVSTLTIQRTQQEDSAVYLCASSVGTSGRSYEQYFGPGTRLTVT.

This sequence joins TRBV10-3 and TRBJ2-7; TRBD2 matches at 10 bases. Looked up from germline, CDR1 is ENHRY and CDR2 is SYGVKD. The ends lost 10 bases at V and 0 bases at J; junction bases unmatched: 9. CDR3 size: 15 residues. The DNA for the CDR3 is TGTGCCACCCAACGCGCTAGCGGGAGCTCCTACGAGCAGTACTTC. Encoded protein: CATQRASGSSYEQYF.

Note on this clone: With only one base between it and a far larger clone, this is likely a read error. Other DNA sequences from this sample encode an identical CDR3 as well. The chain employs TRBV7-9 and TRBJ2-7; either TRBD1 or TRBD2 may fit D (5 bases each). Trimming removed 1 base from V and 2 bases from J, with 12 bases in between. CDR3 length: 15 amino acids. The germline gives CDR1 SEHNR, CDR2 FQNEAQ (reference sequence). CDR3 region: CASSLGSGSTYEQYF. CDR3 nucleotide sequence: TGTGCCAGCAGCTTAGGGTCAGGGAGCACCTACGAGCAGTACTTC.